This T cell receptor beta chain is drawn from a study of shared clonotypes between healthy human individuals. Clones were sequenced by immunoSEQ multiplex PCR, and TCRdb holds only the in-frame ones, with some missing. The repertoire includes 600,000 to 750,000 clones, 80% to 95% of them detected once, and about 34% sits in the top ten. The CDR3 contains 16 residues. CDR1 SGHNT and CDR2 YYREEE come from the germline V gene (reference sequence). V dropped 0 bases and J dropped 5 bases, with 15 bases sitting between them. This sequence joins TRBV5-4 and TRBJ2-1; D possibly corresponds to TRBD2 (7 bases). This receptor was obtained from a man between 18 and 29 years old in good health. Some clones in this sample may be carry-over from other donors' samples. The sample was memory CD8+ T cells from PBMCs. Subset in this sample: CD45RO+ cells pooled with CCR7-negative TemRA cells. This CDR3 is CASSLARGGYHNEQFF. DNA of the CDR3: TGTGCCAGCAGCTTGGCTAGGGGGGGCTACCACAATGAGCAGTTCTTC.